The TCR beta chain under discussion was sequenced for a study of beta chain features in type 1 diabetes. The overall study: Across every sample, about 110 million sorted cells were examined in total. Overall study findings and caveats: Significant though moderate, a shortening of TCRB CDR3s appeared in all four CD4+ subsets of Type 1 diabetes patients.

This clone was seen a few times. Antigen: not known. Trimming took off 5 bases at V and 5 bases at J, with 4 bases between the two ends. The germline V gene encodes CDR1 PRHDT and CDR2 FYEKMQ (reference sequence). The CDR3 has 11 residues. TCRB transcripts that were expressed got sequenced, as all of the isolated RNA had been reverse transcribed. The protocol was immunoSEQ multiplex PCR, while the TCRdb copy is restricted to in-frame clones and leaves out a portion. The top ten hold around 0.03% of the sample, which has roughly 240,000 clones, about 14% seen once. Material: naive CD4+ T cells from blood. The clonotype was recovered from a woman aged 40 to 50 in good health. This chain joins TRBV13 and TRBJ2-1; D remains unclear. CDR3: CASSPNNEQFF. CDR3 DNA: TGTGCCAGCAGCCCCAACAATGAGCAGTTCTTC.